The source of this TCR beta chain is a study of cytomegalovirus exposure and HLA in healthy donors. Researchers ran the PCR with 60 Vbeta and 13 Jbeta primers. Some clones are missing from TCRdb's copy, which holds only in-frame ones; the method was immunoSEQ multiplex PCR. This table holds a few hundred thousand clones, roughly 86% found once. This clone was counted many times. This receptor was taken from a woman between 40 and 50 years old in good health and CMV-seropositive. The sample consisted of PBMCs.

Here the CDR3 reads CASSQDAGGYGYTF. The CDR3 DNA is TGCGCCAGCAGCCAAGATGCAGGGGGCTATGGCTACACCTTC. The chain joins TRBV4-3 to TRBJ1-2, with TRBD1 matching over 7 bases. V dropped 0 bases and J dropped 4; count of bases not matched to a gene: 2. Germline V gene lookup returns CDR1 LGHNA and CDR2 YSLEER. CDR3 size: 14 residues.